A selection of T cell receptor beta chains follows, all from one sample in a study of blood T cell repertoires in COVID-19. Here immunoSEQ multiplex PCR was the method, and the copy in TCRdb shows in-frame clones only, minus some. The sample yields tens of thousands of clones, around 89% seen once. The specimen sequenced was peripheral blood. These receptors were obtained from a human donor in a cohort sampled during active COVID-19. Both conserved end residues are part of each CDR3. D genes are given only for firm matches. A row's size may be missing; if present it is once, few, many or a size class.

D: TRBD1
V: TRBV19
size: once
length: 16
J: TRBJ2-5
DNA: TGTGCCAGTAGTGTACAGGGGGCGGCGGTCCAAGAGACCCAGTACTTC
CDR3: CASSVQGAAVQETQYF

D: NA
V: TRBV5-4
size: NA
length: 13
J: TRBJ1-2
DNA: TGTGCCAGCAGGCAACAGGGCAACTATGGCTACACCTTC
CDR3: CASRQQGNYGYTF

D: TRBD1
V: TRBV10-1
size: NA
length: 14
J: TRBJ1-2
DNA: TGCGCCAGCAATTTTACACAGGGGGCGGGTGGCTACACCTTC
CDR3: CASNFTQGAGGYTF

D: NA
V: TRBV21-1
size: NA
length: 13
J: TRBJ1-5
DNA: TGTGCCAGCAGCAGAGATGCCGTTCAGCCCCAGCATTTT
CDR3: CASSRDAVQPQHF

D: TRBD1
V: TRBV6-2/TRBV6-3
size: NA
length: 15
J: TRBJ2-7
DNA: TGTGCCAGCAGTTTATGGACAGGGAGAAGCCACGAGCAGTACTTC
CDR3: CASSLWTGRSHEQYF

D: TRBD2
V: TRBV28
size: NA
length: 18
J: TRBJ2-3
DNA: TGTGCCAGCAGTGACCCTTTACTAGCGGGAGGGCCTGGAGATACGCAGTATTTT
CDR3: CASSDPLLAGGPGDTQYF

D: TRBD1
V: TRBV6-5
size: NA
length: 15
J: TRBJ1-1
DNA: TGTGCCAGCAACAGATGGACAGGGGGGAAGACTGAAGCTTTCTTT
CDR3: CASNRWTGGKTEAFF

D: NA
V: TRBV7-2
size: once
length: 12
J: TRBJ1-1
DNA: TGTGCCAGCAGTCAAAGGGGTACTGAAGCTTTCTTT
CDR3: CASSQRGTEAFF

D: TRBD2
V: TRBV18
size: NA
length: 16
J: TRBJ2-7
DNA: TGTGCCAGCTCACCACGTATCACTAGCGGGATCTACGAGCAGTACTTC
CDR3: CASSPRITSGIYEQYF

D: TRBD2
V: TRBV6-2/TRBV6-3
size: NA
length: 14
J: TRBJ2-7
DNA: TGTGCCAGCAGCTACTGGCTAGCGGACTACGAGCAGTACTTC
CDR3: CASSYWLADYEQYF

D: TRBD2
V: TRBV9
size: once
length: 14
J: TRBJ2-7
DNA: TGTGCCAGCAGCGTTACTAGCGGACCCTACGAGCAGTACTTC
CDR3: CASSVTSGPYEQYF

D: NA
V: TRBV6-2/TRBV6-3
size: NA
length: 14
J: TRBJ1-1
DNA: TGTGCCAGCAGTTGGGGGGGCCAATACACTGAAGCTTTCTTT
CDR3: CASSWGGQYTEAFF

D: NA
V: TRBV3-1/TRBV3-2
size: NA
length: 17
J: TRBJ1-6
DNA: TGTGCCAGCAGCCAAGACGATTCGAGGGCTCGAAATTCACCCCTCCACTTT
CDR3: CASSQDDSRARNSPLHF

D: TRBD2
V: TRBV6-5
size: once
length: 13
J: TRBJ2-7
DNA: TGTGCCAGCTCGGGGACTAGACCCTACGAGCAGTACTTC
CDR3: CASSGTRPYEQYF

D: NA
V: TRBV28
size: NA
length: 14
J: TRBJ1-6
DNA: TGTGCCAGCAAAGTTCAGGGGCGGAACTCACCCCTCCACTTT
CDR3: CASKVQGRNSPLHF

D: NA
V: TRBV2
size: NA
length: 11
J: TRBJ1-1
DNA: TGTGCCAGCAGCATTTACACTGAAGCTTTCTTT
CDR3: CASSIYTEAFF

D: NA
V: TRBV27
size: NA
length: 17
J: TRBJ1-1
DNA: TGTGCCAGCAGTTTATTCGCCTTAAGGGGCTTGGGCACTGAAGCTTTCTTT
CDR3: CASSLFALRGLGTEAFF

D: NA
V: TRBV7-9
size: NA
length: 14
J: TRBJ1-2
DNA: TGTGCCAGCAGCTTAGCGGGACATAACTATGGCTACACCTTC
CDR3: CASSLAGHNYGYTF

D: TRBD1
V: TRBV5-1
size: NA
length: 15
J: TRBJ2-6
DNA: TGCGCCAGCAGGCCAGGGGGCTCTGGGGCCAACGTCCTGACTTTC
CDR3: CASRPGGSGANVLTF

D: TRBD1
V: TRBV7-9
size: NA
length: 15
J: TRBJ1-3
DNA: TGTGCCAGCAGCTCGGACAGGCTATCCGGAAACACCATATATTTT
CDR3: CASSSDRLSGNTIYF

D: TRBD1
V: TRBV7-9
size: NA
length: 17
J: TRBJ2-7
DNA: TGTGCCAGCAGCTTACCCCCCCCGGGACAGGCACCCTACGAGCAGTACTTC
CDR3: CASSLPPPGQAPYEQYF

D: NA
V: TRBV3-1/TRBV3-2
size: few
length: 20
J: TRBJ2-6
DNA: TGTGCCAGCAGCCAAGATTATGGGAAGACAGGATCATCTGGGGCCAACGTCCTGACTTTC
CDR3: CASSQDYGKTGSSGANVLTF

D: NA
V: TRBV5-1
size: NA
length: 14
J: TRBJ2-3
DNA: TGCGCCAGCAGCTTGGACAGCTACACAGATACGCAGTATTTT
CDR3: CASSLDSYTDTQYF

D: NA
V: TRBV12-3/TRBV12-4
size: NA
length: 11
J: TRBJ2-2
DNA: TGTGCCAGCAGTTCCGGCGGGGAGCTGTTTTTT
CDR3: CASSSGGELFF

D: NA
V: TRBV2
size: NA
length: 14
J: TRBJ2-5
DNA: TGTGCCAGCAGCCGGACAGAGACTCAAGAGACCCAGTACTTC
CDR3: CASSRTETQETQYF

D: TRBD2
V: TRBV28
size: NA
length: 13
J: TRBJ2-7
DNA: TGTGCCAGCAGGGTACAGGGAGTTAGCGGGAGCGACTTC
CDR3: CASRVQGVSGSDF

D: TRBD2
V: TRBV6-6
size: NA
length: 16
J: TRBJ2-1
DNA: TGTGCCAGCAGTACCCAGGTCGGAGCGGGAGAGCGGTCGCAGTTCTTC
CDR3: CASSTQVGAGERSQFF

D: NA
V: TRBV5-6
size: few
length: 14
J: TRBJ2-7
DNA: TGTGCCAGCAGCGCCTCAAGGGGGGGATACGAGCAGTACTTC
CDR3: CASSASRGGYEQYF

D: NA
V: TRBV4-2
size: NA
length: 13
J: TRBJ2-4
DNA: TGTGCCAGCAGCCAAGATTTGCAGGGCATTCAGTACTTC
CDR3: CASSQDLQGIQYF

D: NA
V: TRBV4-3
size: NA
length: 14
J: TRBJ2-7
DNA: TGCGCCAGCAGCCAAGCTAGGAGCTCCTACGAGCAGTACTTC
CDR3: CASSQARSSYEQYF

D: TRBD1
V: TRBV5-4
size: NA
length: 14
J: TRBJ2-7
DNA: TGTGCCAGCAGCTTGGGACAGGGCCTCTACGAGCAGTACTTC
CDR3: CASSLGQGLYEQYF